The 20 T cell receptor beta chains reported below all come from one sample, sequenced in a study of blood T cell repertoires in COVID-19. Repertoires were generated with immunoSEQ multiplex PCR, while TCRdb's copy carries only in-frame clones and drops some. In the table there are about 200,000 clones, 85% to 90% of which are singletons. Sequenced input: peripheral blood. The receptors originated from a man aged 18 to 29 with active or convalescent COVID-19.

V usage is TRBV27 and J usage is TRBJ2-1; 12 nucleotides line up with TRBD2. The CDR3 contains 15 residues. The V gene's germline CDR1 is MNHEY and CDR2 SMNVEV (reference sequence). J gave up 4 bases and V 7 bases, and 5 bases lay outside the gene matches. The CDR3 DNA follows: TGTGCCAGCACCCCCGGGACTAGCGGGTACAATGAGCAGTTCTTC. This encodes CASTPGTSGYNEQFF.

The gene calls are TRBV11-3 and TRBJ2-7; tentative D call: TRBD1 (6 bases). The V end was cut by 5 bases, the J end by 6 bases, with 17 bases between. CDR1 and CDR2 from the germline V gene are SGHNT and YENEEA. The CDR3 is 14 residues long. The CDR3 nucleotides read TGTGCCAGCAGCCCGCATACGGGGACACCCGAGCAGTACTTC. This encodes CASSPHTGTPEQYF.

The chain joins TRBV28 to TRBJ1-2; D is undetermined. V dropped 3 bases and J dropped 7 bases, with 9 bases sitting between them. The CDR3 consists of 12 residues. CDR1 and CDR2 from the germline V gene are MDHEN and SYDVKM. The CDR3 DNA is TGTGCCAGCAGTTTTTATGGTAGTGGCTACACCTTC. Its protein is CASSFYGSGYTF.

V is TRBV28 and J is TRBJ2-7, with 13 positions matching TRBD2. With 6 bases clipped from V and 5 bases from J, the junction kept 10 bases outside the gene matches. The CDR3 has 16 amino acids. Germline V gene lookup returns CDR1 MDHEN and CDR2 SYDVKM. The CDR3 sequence is CASRAIRTSGRDEQYF. The CDR3 DNA reads as TGTGCCAGCAGAGCCATTAGGACTAGCGGGAGAGACGAGCAGTACTTC.

This chain links TRBV15 with TRBJ1-6; D unresolved. Germline V gives CDR1 LNHNV, CDR2 YYDKDF (reference sequence). The V end was cut by 5 bases, the J end by 10 bases, with 15 bases between. The CDR3 loop spans 14 amino acids. The CDR3 bases are TGTGCCACCAGCGGTATCTCGGCGGAATCACCCCTCCACTTT. As protein: CATSGISAESPLHF.

V and J are TRBV28 and TRBJ2-2; 7 bases align to TRBD2. Germline CDR1 reads MDHEN; CDR2 reads SYDVKM. The CDR3 has 18 residues. V lost 1 base, J lost 0 bases, and 8 bases stayed unmatched. The CDR3 here is CASSLSTSSHSNTGELFF. CDR3 in DNA: TGTGCCAGCAGTTTATCGACTAGCTCCCACTCGAACACCGGGGAGCTGTTTTTT.

This clone was counted a single time. The CDR3 reads CASSAGRASSEQYF. The CDR3 DNA sequence: TGTGCCAGCAGTGCCGGGAGAGCCTCTTCCGAGCAGTACTTC. The rearrangement uses TRBV2 and TRBJ2-7; perhaps TRBD2 as D (6 bases). The germline CDR1 and CDR2 sequences are SNHLY and FYNNEI. The V and J ends lost 4 bases and 6 bases respectively, with 16 bases between them. The CDR3 covers 14 residues.

A few counts support this clone. The rearrangement joins TRBV28 to TRBJ1-2; D gene unclear. This CDR3 region has 11 residues. Germline lookup yields CDR1 MDHEN and CDR2 SYDVKM. Trimming took 10 bases from V and 7 from J, leaving 13 bases between them. The CDR3 protein is CATRSLRGYTF. In DNA, the CDR3 is TGTGCCACCCGATCCCTACGTGGCTACACCTTC.

For the CDR3, the DNA is TGTGCCAGCAGCCCCCAGGGACTAGCGGTAGCAGGCGAGCAGTACTTC. It encodes CASSPQGLAVAGEQYF. This rearrangement joins TRBV7-2 to TRBJ2-7; 11 nucleotides line up with TRBD2. This CDR3 region has 16 residues. Germline CDR1 is SGHTA and CDR2 is FQGNSA. Trimming took 5 bases from V and 6 from J; bases not matched to a gene: 12.

The rearrangement uses TRBV6-2 or TRBV6-3 and TRBJ1-6, with 9 bases that match TRBD1. V was pared by 4 bases and J by 11 bases, with 15 bases of the junction left unmatched. This CDR3 spans 17 amino acids. Germline V lookup: CDR1 MNHEY, CDR2 SVGEGT. CDR3: CASSSRRTGERRAPLHF. CDR3 nucleotides: TGTGCCAGCAGTTCTCGGAGGACAGGGGAACGGCGGGCACCCCTCCACTTT.

The chain couples TRBV5-6 to TRBJ1-2, with TRBD1 matching 9 bases. V was clipped by 4 bases and J by 6 bases; unmatched bases: 13. The germline V gene encodes CDR1 SGHDT and CDR2 YYEEEE. CDR3 length: 16 residues. The CDR3 DNA reads as TGTGCCAGCAGCCCGCCCGATGACAGGGGGATTCATGGCTACACCTTC. It yields the protein CASSPPDDRGIHGYTF.

The CDR3 loop is CASSAGQGNTEAFF. CDR3 bases: TGTGCCAGCAGTGCGGGACAGGGGAACACTGAAGCTTTCTTT. The V call is TRBV2, the J call TRBJ1-1; 9 bases are a match to TRBD1. The CDR3 extends over 14 amino acids. Germline V gives CDR1 SNHLY, CDR2 FYNNEI. Germline trimming cut 4 bases from V and 1 base from J; bases unmatched to any gene: 1.

CDR3 DNA: TGTGCCAGCAGCTCACTAGCGGGTTCCACCGGGGAGCTGTTTTTT. Protein: CASSSLAGSTGELFF. V and J are TRBV11-2 and TRBJ2-2; TRBD2 agrees at 9 bases. The CDR3 extends over 15 amino acids. Trimming took 4 bases from V and 4 from J; bases not matched to a gene: 4. Germline assignment: CDR1 SGHAT and CDR2 FQNNGV. The whole variable domain, remainder taken from reference TRBV11-2 and TRBJ2-2, is EAGVAQSPRYKIIEKRQSVAFWCNPISGHATLYWYQQILGQGPKLLIQFQNNGVVDDSQLPKDRFSAERLKGVDSTLKIQPAKLEDSAVYLCASSSLAGSTGELFFGEGSRLTVL.

This clone showed up just a few times. The J gene is TRBJ2-1, the V gene TRBV6-1, with D tentatively TRBD2 (5 bases). Trimming removed 1 base from V and 5 bases from J, with 18 bases in between. The length of the CDR3 is 17 residues. Germline V gene sequence: CDR1 MNHNS, CDR2 SASEGT. CDR3 sequence: CASSEGLAPIDHNEQFF. The CDR3 DNA follows: TGTGCCAGCAGTGAAGGATTAGCGCCCATCGACCACAATGAGCAGTTCTTC.

The rearrangement links TRBV6-6 to TRBJ1-2; 7 bases agree with TRBD1. The CDR3 runs to 13 residues. Germline assignment: CDR1 MNHNY and CDR2 SVGAGI (reference sequence). Trimming cost V 6 bases and J 7 bases; bases outside gene matches: 8. The CDR3 protein is CASREGQAAGYTF. CDR3 sequence (DNA): TGTGCCAGCAGAGAAGGACAGGCGGCTGGCTACACCTTC.

The chain couples TRBV10-3 to TRBJ2-2; 7 bases map to TRBD1. In germline, CDR1 is ENHRY, CDR2 SYGVKD. The J segment lost 1 base and the V segment lost 7 bases, leaving 3 bases of the junction unmatched. This CDR3 has 14 residues. The CDR3 nucleotides are TGTGCCATCAAAGGGACAGAGAACACCGGGGAGCTGTTTTTT. Protein product: CAIKGTENTGELFF.

This clone was seen just once. The chain recombines TRBV6-1 with TRBJ1-2; TRBD1 is a possible D gene (5 bases). Germline CDR1 is MNHNS and CDR2 is SASEGT. Trimming pared 2 bases from V and 5 bases from J, leaving 9 bases between. The CDR3 extends over 13 amino acids. The DNA of the CDR3 is TGTGCCAGCAGTGAAACAGGACTATATGGCTACACCTTC. This sequence encodes CASSETGLYGYTF.

This chain uses TRBV7-8 with TRBJ1-1; TRBD1 is a possible D gene (5 bases). This CDR3 has 12 residues. Germline V lookup: CDR1 SGHVS, CDR2 FQNEAQ. V was shortened by 9 bases and J by 4 bases, with 12 bases between the two germline ends. The CDR3 region has the DNA TGTGCCAGTAAACGGGGGGGCACTGAAGCTTTCTTT. This codes for CASKRGGTEAFF. Drawing the rest from reference TRBV7-8 and TRBJ1-1, the complete variable domain is GAGVSQSPRYKVAKRGQDVALRCDPISGHVSLFWYQQALGQGPEFLTYFQNEAQLDKSGLPSDRFFAERPEGSVSTLKIQRTQQEDSAVYLCASKRGGTEAFFGQGTRLTVV.

The chain is built from TRBV11-2 and TRBJ2-2; D remains ambiguous. Germline V lookup: CDR1 SGHAT, CDR2 FQNNGV. This CDR3 contains 15 residues. Trimming shortened V by 5 bases and J by 3 bases, and 13 bases separated the two germline ends. The DNA of the CDR3 is TGTGCCAGCAGCGACCGGGTCTGGGACACCGGGGAGCTGTTTTTT. Protein sequence: CASSDRVWDTGELFF.

CDR3 in amino acids: CASSFRTGATEAFF. CDR3 DNA: TGCGCCAGCAGCTTCCGGACAGGGGCCACTGAAGCTTTCTTT. V is TRBV5-1 and J is TRBJ1-1; TRBD1 matches at 9 bases. Trimming at V came to 2 bases and at J to 4 bases, leaving 3 bases not matched to a gene. This CDR3 region has 14 residues. Germline V gene sequence: CDR1 SGHRS, CDR2 YFSETQ.